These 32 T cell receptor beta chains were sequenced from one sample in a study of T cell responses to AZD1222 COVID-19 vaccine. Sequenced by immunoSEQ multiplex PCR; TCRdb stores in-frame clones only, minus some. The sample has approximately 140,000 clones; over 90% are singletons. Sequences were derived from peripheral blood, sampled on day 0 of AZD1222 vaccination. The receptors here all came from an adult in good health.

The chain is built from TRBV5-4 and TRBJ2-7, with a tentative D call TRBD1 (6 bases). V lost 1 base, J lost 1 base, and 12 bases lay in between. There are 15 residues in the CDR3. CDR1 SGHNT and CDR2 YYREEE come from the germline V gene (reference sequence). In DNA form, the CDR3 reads TGTGCCAGCAGCTTGAATAGGGGGTTTTCCTACGAGCAGTACTTC. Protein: CASSLNRGFSYEQYF.

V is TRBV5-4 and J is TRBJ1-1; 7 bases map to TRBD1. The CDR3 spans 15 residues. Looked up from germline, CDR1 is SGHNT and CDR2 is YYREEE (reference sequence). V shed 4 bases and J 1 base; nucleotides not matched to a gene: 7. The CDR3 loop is CASSRQGGENTEAFF. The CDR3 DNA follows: TGTGCCAGCAGCCGCCAGGGGGGGGAGAACACTGAAGCTTTCTTT.

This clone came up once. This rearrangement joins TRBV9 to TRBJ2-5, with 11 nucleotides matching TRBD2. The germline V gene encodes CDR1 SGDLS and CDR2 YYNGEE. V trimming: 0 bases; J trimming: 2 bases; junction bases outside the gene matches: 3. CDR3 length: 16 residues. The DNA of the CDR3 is TGTGCCAGCAGCGTAGTCCTAGCGGGAGGACAAGAGACCCAGTACTTC. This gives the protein CASSVVLAGGQETQYF.

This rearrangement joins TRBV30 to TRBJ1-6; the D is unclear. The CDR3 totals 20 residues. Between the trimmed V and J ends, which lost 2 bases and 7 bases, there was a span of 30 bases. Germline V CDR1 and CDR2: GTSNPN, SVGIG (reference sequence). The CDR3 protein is CAWSRPGQPSDRLLNSPLHF. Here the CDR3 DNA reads TGTGCCTGGAGTCGGCCTGGCCAGCCGTCCGACCGGTTATTGAATTCACCCCTCCACTTT.

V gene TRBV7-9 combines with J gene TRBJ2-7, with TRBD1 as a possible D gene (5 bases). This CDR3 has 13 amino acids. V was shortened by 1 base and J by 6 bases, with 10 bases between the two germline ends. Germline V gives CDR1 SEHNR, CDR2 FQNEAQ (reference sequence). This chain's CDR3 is CASSLDPGREQYF. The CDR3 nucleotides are TGTGCCAGCAGCTTAGATCCAGGGCGCGAGCAGTACTTC. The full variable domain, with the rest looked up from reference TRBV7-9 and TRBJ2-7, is DTGVSQNPRHKITKRGQNVTFRCDPISEHNRLYWYRQTLGQGPEFLTYFQNEAQLEKSRLLSDRFSAERPKGSFSTLEIQRTEQGDSAMYLCASSLDPGREQYFGPGTRLTVT.

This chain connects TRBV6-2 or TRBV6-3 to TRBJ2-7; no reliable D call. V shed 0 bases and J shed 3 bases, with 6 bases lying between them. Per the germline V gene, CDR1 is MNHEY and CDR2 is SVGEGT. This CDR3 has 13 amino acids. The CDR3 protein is CASSYSPIYEQYF. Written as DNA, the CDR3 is TGTGCCAGCAGTTACTCGCCCATCTACGAGCAGTACTTC.

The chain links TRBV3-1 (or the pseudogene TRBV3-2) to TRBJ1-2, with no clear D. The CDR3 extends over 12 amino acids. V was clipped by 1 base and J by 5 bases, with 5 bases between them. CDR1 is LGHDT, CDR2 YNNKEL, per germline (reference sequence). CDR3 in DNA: TGTGCCAGCAGCCAAGCAGTGTATGGCTACACCTTC. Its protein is CASSQAVYGYTF.

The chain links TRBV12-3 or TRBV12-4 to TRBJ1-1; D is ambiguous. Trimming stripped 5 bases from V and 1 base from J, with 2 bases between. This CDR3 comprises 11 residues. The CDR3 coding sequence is TGTGCCAGCAGTCAGAACACTGAAGCTTTCTTT. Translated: CASSQNTEAFF.

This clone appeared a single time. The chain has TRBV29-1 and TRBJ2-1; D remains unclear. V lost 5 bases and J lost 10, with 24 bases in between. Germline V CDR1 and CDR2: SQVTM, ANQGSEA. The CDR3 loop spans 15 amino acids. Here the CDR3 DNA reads TGCAGCGTTTTCCGTGGGTTGGCCTTCGCTCGGGAGCAGTTCTTC. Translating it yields CSVFRGLAFAREQFF.

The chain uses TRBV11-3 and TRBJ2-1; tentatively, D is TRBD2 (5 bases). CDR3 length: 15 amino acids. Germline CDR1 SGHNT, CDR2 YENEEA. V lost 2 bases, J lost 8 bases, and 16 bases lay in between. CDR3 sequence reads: CASSLSLEQIDEQFF. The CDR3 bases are TGTGCCAGCAGCTTATCACTAGAGCAGATCGATGAGCAGTTCTTC. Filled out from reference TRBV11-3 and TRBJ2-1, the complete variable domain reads EAGVVQSPRYKIIEKKQPVAFWCNPISGHNTLYWYLQNLGQGPELLIRYENEEAVDDSQLPKDRFSAERLKGVDSTLKIQPAELGDSAVYLCASSLSLEQIDEQFFGPGTRLTVL.

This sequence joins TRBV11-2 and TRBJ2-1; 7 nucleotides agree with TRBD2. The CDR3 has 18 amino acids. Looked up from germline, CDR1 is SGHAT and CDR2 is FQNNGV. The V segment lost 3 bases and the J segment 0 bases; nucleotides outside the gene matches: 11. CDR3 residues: CASSFTGGGISSYNEQFF. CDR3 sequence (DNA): TGTGCCAGCAGCTTTACGGGGGGTGGAATTAGCTCCTACAATGAGCAGTTCTTC.

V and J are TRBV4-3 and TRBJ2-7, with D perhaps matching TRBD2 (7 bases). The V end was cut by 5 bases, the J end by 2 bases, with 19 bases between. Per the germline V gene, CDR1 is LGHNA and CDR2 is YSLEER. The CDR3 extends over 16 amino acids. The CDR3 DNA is TGCGCCAGCAGCGGAGGGGTTAGGGGGGGAACCTACGAGCAGTACTTC. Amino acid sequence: CASSGGVRGGTYEQYF.

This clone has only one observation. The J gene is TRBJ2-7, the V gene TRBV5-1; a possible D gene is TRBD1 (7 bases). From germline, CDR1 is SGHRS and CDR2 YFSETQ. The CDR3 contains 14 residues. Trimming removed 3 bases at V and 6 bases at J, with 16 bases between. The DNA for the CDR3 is TGCGCCAGCAGCTCGGCAGGGGGGTACACCGAGCAGTACTTC. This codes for CASSSAGGYTEQYF.

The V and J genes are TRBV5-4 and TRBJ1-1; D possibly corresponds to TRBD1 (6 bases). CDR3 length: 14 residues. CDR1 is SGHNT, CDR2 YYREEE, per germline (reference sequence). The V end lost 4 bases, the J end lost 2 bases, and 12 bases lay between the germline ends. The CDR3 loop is CASSRQEQNTEAFF. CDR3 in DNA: TGTGCCAGCAGCCGACAGGAGCAAAACACTGAAGCTTTCTTT.

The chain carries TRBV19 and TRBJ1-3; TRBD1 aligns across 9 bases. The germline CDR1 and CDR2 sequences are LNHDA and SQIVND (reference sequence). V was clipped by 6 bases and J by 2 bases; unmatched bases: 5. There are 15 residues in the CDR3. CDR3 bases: TGTGCCAGTAGCGGGGACAGGGCGGCTGGAAACACCATATATTTT. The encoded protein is CASSGDRAAGNTIYF.

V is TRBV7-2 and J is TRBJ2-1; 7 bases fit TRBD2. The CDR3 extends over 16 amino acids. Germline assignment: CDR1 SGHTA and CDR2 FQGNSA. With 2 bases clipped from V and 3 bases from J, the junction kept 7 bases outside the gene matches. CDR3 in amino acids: CASSLSRESYYNEQFF. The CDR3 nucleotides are TGTGCCAGCAGCTTATCGCGGGAGTCTTACTACAATGAGCAGTTCTTC.

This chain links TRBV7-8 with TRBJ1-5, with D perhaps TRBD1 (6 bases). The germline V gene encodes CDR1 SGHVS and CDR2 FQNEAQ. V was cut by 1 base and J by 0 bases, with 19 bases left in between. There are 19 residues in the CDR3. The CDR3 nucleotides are TGTGCCAGCAGCTTAGGGTTGGGGTTGGGACACCCTAGCAATCAGCCCCAGCATTTT. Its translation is CASSLGLGLGHPSNQPQHF.

DNA for the CDR3: TGTGCCAGTACTTTACGGGGCCTCAAAGGGGACACTGAAGCTTTCTTT. Its protein is CASTLRGLKGDTEAFF. V usage is TRBV19 and J usage is TRBJ1-1; a weak D match, TRBD1 (5 bases). This CDR3 has 16 residues. Germline lookup yields CDR1 LNHDA and CDR2 SQIVND (reference sequence). Trimming removed 7 bases from V and 3 bases from J, with 21 bases in between.

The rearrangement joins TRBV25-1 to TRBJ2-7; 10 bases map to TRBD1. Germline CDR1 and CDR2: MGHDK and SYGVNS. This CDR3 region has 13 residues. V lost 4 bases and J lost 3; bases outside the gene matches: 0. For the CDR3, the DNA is TGTGCCAGCAGTGGGACAGGGGGCTACGAGCAGTACTTC. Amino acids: CASSGTGGYEQYF.

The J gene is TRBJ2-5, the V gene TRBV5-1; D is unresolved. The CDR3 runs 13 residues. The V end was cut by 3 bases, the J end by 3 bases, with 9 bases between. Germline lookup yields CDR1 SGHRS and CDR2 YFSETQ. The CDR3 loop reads CASSSGSEETQYF. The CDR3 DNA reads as TGCGCCAGCAGCTCCGGGTCGGAAGAGACCCAGTACTTC.

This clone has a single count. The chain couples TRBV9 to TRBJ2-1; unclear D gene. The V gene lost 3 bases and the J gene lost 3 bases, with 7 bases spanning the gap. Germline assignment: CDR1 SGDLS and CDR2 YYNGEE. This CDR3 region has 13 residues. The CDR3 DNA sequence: TGTGCCAGCAGCGAGTCTAGCTACAATGAGCAGTTCTTC. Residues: CASSESSYNEQFF.

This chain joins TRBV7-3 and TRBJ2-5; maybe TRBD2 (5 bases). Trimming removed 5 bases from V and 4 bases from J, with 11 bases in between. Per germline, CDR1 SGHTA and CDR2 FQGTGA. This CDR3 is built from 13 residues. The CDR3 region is CASSPAGVETQYF. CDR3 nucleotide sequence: TGTGCCAGCAGCCCCGCCGGGGTAGAGACCCAGTACTTC.

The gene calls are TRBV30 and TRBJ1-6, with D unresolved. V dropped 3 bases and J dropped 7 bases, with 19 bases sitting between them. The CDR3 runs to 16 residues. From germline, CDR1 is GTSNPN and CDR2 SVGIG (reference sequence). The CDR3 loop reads CAWRGTEGTFNSPLHF. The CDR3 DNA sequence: TGTGCCTGGAGAGGAACAGAGGGAACTTTCAATTCACCCCTCCACTTT.

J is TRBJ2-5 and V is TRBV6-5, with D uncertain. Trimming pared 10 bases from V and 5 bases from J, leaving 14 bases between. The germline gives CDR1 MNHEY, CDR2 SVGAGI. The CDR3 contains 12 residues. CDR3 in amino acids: CATAGYLETQYF. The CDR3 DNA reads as TGTGCCACCGCAGGATATCTTGAGACCCAGTACTTC.

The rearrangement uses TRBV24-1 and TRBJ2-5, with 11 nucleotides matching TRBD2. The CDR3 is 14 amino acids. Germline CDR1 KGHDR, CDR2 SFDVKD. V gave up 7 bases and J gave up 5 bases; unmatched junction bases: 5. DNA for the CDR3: TGTGCCACCAGAAGTAGCGGGAGGGGTGAGACCCAGTACTTC. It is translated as CATRSSGRGETQYF.

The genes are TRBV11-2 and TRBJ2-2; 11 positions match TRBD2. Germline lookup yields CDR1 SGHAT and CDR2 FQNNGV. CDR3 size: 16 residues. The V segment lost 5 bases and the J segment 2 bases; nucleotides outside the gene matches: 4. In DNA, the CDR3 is TGTGCCAGCAGCAAACTAGCGGGGGATAACACCGGGGAGCTGTTTTTT. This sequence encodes CASSKLAGDNTGELFF.

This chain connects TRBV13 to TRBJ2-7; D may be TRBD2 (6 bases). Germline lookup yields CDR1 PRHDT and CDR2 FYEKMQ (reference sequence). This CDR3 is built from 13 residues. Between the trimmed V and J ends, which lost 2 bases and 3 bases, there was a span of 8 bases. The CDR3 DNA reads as TGTGCCAGCAGCTTACCAGCGGGCTACGAGCAGTACTTC. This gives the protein CASSLPAGYEQYF.

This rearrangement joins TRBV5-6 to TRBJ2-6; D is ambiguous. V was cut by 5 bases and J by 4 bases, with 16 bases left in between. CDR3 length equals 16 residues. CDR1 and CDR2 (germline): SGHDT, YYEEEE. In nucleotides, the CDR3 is TGTGCCAGCAGGCGAGGATGGGCCGGCGGGGCCAACGTCCTGACTTTC. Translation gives CASRRGWAGGANVLTF.

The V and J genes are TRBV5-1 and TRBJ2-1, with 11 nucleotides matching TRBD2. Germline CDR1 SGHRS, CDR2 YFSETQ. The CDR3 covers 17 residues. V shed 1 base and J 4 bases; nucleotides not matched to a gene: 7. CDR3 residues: CASSLSKTSGEYNEQFF. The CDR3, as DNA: TGCGCCAGCAGCTTGTCTAAGACTAGCGGGGAATACAATGAGCAGTTCTTC. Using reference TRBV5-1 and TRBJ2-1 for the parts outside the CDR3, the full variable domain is KAGVTQTPRYLIKTRGQQVTLSCSPISGHRSVSWYQQTPGQGLQFLFEYFSETQRNKGNFPGRFSGRQFSNSRSEMNVSTLELGDSALYLCASSLSKTSGEYNEQFFGPGTRLTVL.

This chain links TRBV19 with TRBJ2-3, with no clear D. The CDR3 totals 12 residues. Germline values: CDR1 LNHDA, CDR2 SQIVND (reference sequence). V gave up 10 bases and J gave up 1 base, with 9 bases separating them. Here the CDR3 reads CATTPGTDTQYF. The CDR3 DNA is TGTGCCACTACCCCCGGCACAGATACGCAGTATTTT. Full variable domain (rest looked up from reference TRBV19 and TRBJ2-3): DGGITQSPKYLFRKEGQNVTLSCEQNLNHDAMYWYRQDPGQGLRLIYYSQIVNDFQKGDIAEGYSVSREKKESFPLTVTSAQKNPTAFYLCATTPGTDTQYFGPGTRLTVL.

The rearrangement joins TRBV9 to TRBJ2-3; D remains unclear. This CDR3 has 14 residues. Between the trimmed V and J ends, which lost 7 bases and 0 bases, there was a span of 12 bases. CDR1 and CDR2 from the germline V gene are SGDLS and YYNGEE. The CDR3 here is CASQKGWSTDTQYF. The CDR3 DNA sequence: TGTGCCAGCCAGAAGGGCTGGAGCACAGATACGCAGTATTTT.

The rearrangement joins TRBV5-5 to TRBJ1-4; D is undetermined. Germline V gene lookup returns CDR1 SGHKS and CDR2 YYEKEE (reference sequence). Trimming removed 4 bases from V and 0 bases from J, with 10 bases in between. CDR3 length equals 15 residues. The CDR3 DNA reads TGTGCCAGCAGCCGCACTGCCTCAACTAATGAAAAACTGTTTTTT. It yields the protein CASSRTASTNEKLFF.